Listed below are T cell receptor beta chains from one sample, sequenced in a study of T cells after yellow fever vaccination. In TCRdb, the 5' RACE reads were re-called with MiXCR into one record per CDR3 protein. The profile shows 250,000 to 350,000 distinct CDR3 sequences, around 8.6% of them singletons. Here the sequenced sample was CD4+ T cells sorted from PBMCs, taken 5 days after the yellow fever booster vaccination. Source of these receptors: a man younger than 30 who received the YFV17D yellow fever vaccine. Each CDR3 is given with its conserved first and last residue. The D gene is left open where the match is weak. Some rows mark clone size as missing; the rest say once, few, many or name a class of expanded clone.

clone size,J gene,V gene,D gene,CDR3 protein,CDR3 DNA
few,TRBJ1-4,TRBV7-2,NA,CASSSPRTDEKLFF,TGTGCCAGCAGCTCCCCGCGGACAGATGAAAAACTGTTTTTT
few,TRBJ2-3,TRBV6-4,TRBD1,CASRAGTGIDTQYF,TGTGCCAGCAGGGCCGGGACAGGGATAGATACGCAGTATTTT
few,TRBJ1-1,TRBV5-1,NA,CASSFGTLLAAHTEAFF,TGCGCCAGCAGCTTTGGAACCCTCCTGGCAGCCCACACTGAAGCTTTCTTT
few,TRBJ1-1,TRBV30,NA,CAWRANPMMRFCF,TGTGCCTGGAGGGCCAACCCGATGATGAGATTCTGTTTT
NA,TRBJ2-3,TRBV14,NA,CASSQMVRSTDTQYF,TGTGCCAGCAGCCAAATGGTGAGGAGCACAGATACGCAGTATTTT
few,TRBJ1-3,TRBV7-9,NA,CASSLRGLSGNTIYF,TGTGCCAGCAGCTTACGGGGCCTCTCTGGAAACACCATATATTTT
many,TRBJ1-1,TRBV6-5,NA,CASSYRTEAFF,TGTGCCAGCAGTTATCGGACAGAAGCTTTCTTT
NA,TRBJ2-1,TRBV7-9,TRBD1,CASSPYTGVPNEQFF,TGTGCCAGCAGCCCCTATACAGGGGTCCCCAATGAGCAGTTCTTC
NA,TRBJ1-1,TRBV12-3/TRBV12-4,NA,CASSPGPFAPEAFF,TGTGCCAGCAGTCCTGGACCTTTCGCTCCTGAAGCTTTCTTT
NA,TRBJ2-7,TRBV11-3,NA,CASSFADYEQYF,TGTGCCAGCAGCTTCGCAGACTACGAGCAGTACTTC
few,TRBJ2-7,TRBV6-1,TRBD1,CASNFLGQGAYEQYF,TGTGCCAGCAATTTTCTCGGACAGGGGGCTTACGAGCAGTACTTC
few,TRBJ1-1,TRBV3-1,NA,CASSQLRTEAFF,TGTGCCAGCAGCCAATTGCGTACTGAAGCTTTCTTT
many,TRBJ1-2,TRBV9,TRBD1,CASSPKDRGNYGYTF,TGTGCCAGCAGCCCCAAGGACAGGGGCAACTATGGCTACACCTTC
NA,TRBJ2-1,TRBV6-5,NA,CASSPLVSNNEQFF,TGTGCCAGCAGTCCCCTGGTCTCTAACAATGAGCAGTTCTTC
few,TRBJ1-1,TRBV7-6,NA,CASSSRASGTYTEAFF,TGTGCCAGCAGCTCACGGGCTTCCGGGACCTACACTGAAGCTTTCTTT
NA,TRBJ1-4,TRBV5-1,TRBD1,CASSSRDSTNEKLFF,TGCGCCAGCAGCTCCCGGGACAGTACTAATGAAAAACTGTTTTTT
many,TRBJ1-6,TRBV4-3,NA,CASSQGNGAINSPLHF,TGCGCCAGCAGCCAAGGAAACGGCGCGATTAATTCACCCCTCCACTTT
once,TRBJ1-2,TRBV27,TRBD1,CASSPRGAGYGYTF,TGTGCCAGCAGTCCCAGGGGGGCGGGCTATGGCTACACCTTC
few,TRBJ1-6,TRBV3-1,NA,CASSQVAGVANSPLHF,TGTGCCAGCAGCCAAGTAGCAGGGGTGGCTAATTCACCCCTCCACTTT
NA,TRBJ2-5,TRBV4-2,NA,CASSQVGQGEETQYF,TGTGCCAGCAGCCAAGTTGGGCAGGGAGAGGAGACCCAGTACTTC
few,TRBJ2-2,TRBV11-2,NA,CASSEQSNTGELFF,TGTGCCAGCAGCGAGCAGTCAAACACCGGGGAGCTGTTTTTT
NA,TRBJ1-4,TRBV20-1,NA,CSAIGATNEKLFF,TGCAGTGCTATCGGGGCGACTAATGAAAAACTGTTTTTT
few,TRBJ1-6,TRBV6-5,TRBD1,CASRQTGQGRGPLHF,TGTGCCAGCAGACAGACGGGACAGGGTCGCGGACCCCTCCACTTT
few,TRBJ1-1,TRBV7-2,TRBD1,CATTGQGMNTEAFF,TGTGCCACCACGGGACAGGGCATGAACACTGAAGCTTTCTTT